Listed below are T cell receptor beta chains from one sample, sequenced in a study of T cells in Graves' hyperthyroidism and ophthalmopathy. A single record per CDR3 protein comes from TCRdb applying MiXCR to the multiplex PCR reads. The sample yields roughly 250,000 distinct CDR3 sequences, roughly 14% seen once. Material: blood. The receptors stem from a woman in her thirties or forties with Graves' hyperthyroidism that later progressed to Graves' ophthalmopathy. Each CDR3 is given with its conserved first and last residue. A D gene is named only where the DNA matches it firmly. Expanded clones get a size class; other rows say once, few or many, or leave the size out.

TRBV30,many,TRBJ2-3,.,TGTGCCTGGAGCCCCGGGGATACGCAGTATTTT,CAWSPGDTQYF
TRBV18,many,TRBJ2-7,.,TGTGCCAGCTCACCTCGGACAGCTGGGTCCTACGAGCAGTACTTC,CASSPRTAGSYEQYF
TRBV6-1,many,TRBJ2-3,.,TGTGCCAGCAGTAGAAGGTCCGCGACTGGGGGGGATACGCAGTATTTT,CASSRRSATGGDTQYF
TRBV7-2,many,TRBJ1-2,TRBD1,TGTGCCAGCAGCTTAGAAAGGACAGGGGCTTATGGCTACACCTTC,CASSLERTGAYGYTF
TRBV3-1,many,TRBJ2-7,TRBD1,TGTGCCAGCAGCCTTCCCCCCGGGACAGCCTCCTACGAGCAGTACTTC,CASSLPPGTASYEQYF
TRBV7-8,.,TRBJ2-1,.,TGTGCCAGCAGCTATGGAGGGGGAGGGCCCTACAATGAGCAGTTCTTC,CASSYGGGGPYNEQFF
TRBV2,many,TRBJ2-1,TRBD1,TGTGCCAGCAGCGACAGGGTGACCTCCTACAATGAGCAGTTCTTC,CASSDRVTSYNEQFF
TRBV12-3/TRBV12-4,many,TRBJ1-3,.,TGTGCCAGCGGGGCGGGAAGCACCATATATTTT,CASGAGSTIYF
TRBV7-3,few,TRBJ2-2,.,TGTGCCAGCAGCTTAGGGGTGAACACCGGGGAGCTGTTTTTT,CASSLGVNTGELFF
TRBV7-6,many,TRBJ2-7,TRBD1,TGTGCCAGCAGCCCGTGGGGGGACAGGGGTATGGAGCAGTACTTC,CASSPWGDRGMEQYF
TRBV6-1,many,TRBJ2-3,TRBD2,TGTGCCAGCAGGGAACTAGCGGGGAGAAGGAGGATGAGAGATACGCAGTATTTT,CASRELAGRRRMRDTQYF
TRBV7-6,many,TRBJ2-7,TRBD1,TGTGCCAGCAGCGAACTGGGACAGAACTTATACGAGCAGTACTTC,CASSELGQNLYEQYF
TRBV28,few,TRBJ2-2,.,TGTGCCAGCAGTTTAAGGCAGTCTGCTAAGAACACCGGGGAGCTGTTTTTT,CASSLRQSAKNTGELFF
TRBV7-9,many,TRBJ1-1,TRBD1,TGTGCCAGCAGCCCCTTGGACAGGGGGTTCACTGAAGCTTTCTTT,CASSPLDRGFTEAFF
TRBV6-1,many,TRBJ2-1,.,TGTGCCAGCGAAGCAGGTAGCTCCTACAATGAGCAGTTCTTC,CASEAGSSYNEQFF
TRBV28,many,TRBJ2-7,.,TGTGCCAGCGGATTAGATAGGAGCGTTGCGTTTCCCTACGAGCAGTACTTC,CASGLDRSVAFPYEQYF
TRBV28,many,TRBJ2-7,TRBD1,TGTGCCAGCAGGGAGGGACAGGGGGCCTCCTACGAGCAGTACTTC,CASREGQGASYEQYF
TRBV6-1,many,TRBJ1-5,TRBD1,TGTGCCAGCAGTCCCTTATACAGGGGGGATCAGCCCCAGCATTTT,CASSPLYRGDQPQHF
TRBV28,many,TRBJ2-3,.,TGTGCCAGCAGTTTTTCACAGGAGATCACAGATACGCAGTATTTT,CASSFSQEITDTQYF
TRBV28,many,TRBJ1-5,.,TGTGCCAGCAGCCTCCGGAGACCCACGGGGGAGCCCCAGCATTTT,CASSLRRPTGEPQHF
TRBV11-3,.,TRBJ1-1,.,TGTGCCAGTGGGGGCCTGGGGAACACTGAAGCTTTCTTT,CASGGLGNTEAFF
TRBV10-3,many,TRBJ2-2,.,TGTGCCATAGCCATGAACACCGGGGAGCTGTTTTTT,CAIAMNTGELFF
TRBV4-1,.,TRBJ1-5,.,TGCGCCAGCACCCAAACCGGGACACTCCATCAGCCCCAGCATTTT,CASTQTGTLHQPQHF
TRBV6-2/TRBV6-3,many,TRBJ2-7,.,TGTGCCAGCAGTTACTCGAGGGGACCCCTTGGCGAGCAGTACTTC,CASSYSRGPLGEQYF
TRBV28,many,TRBJ2-5,TRBD2,TGTGCCAGCAGTCGATTAGCGGGAGGAGAGACCCAGTACTTC,CASSRLAGGETQYF
TRBV20-1,.,TRBJ2-7,.,TGCAGTGCCCCCCTCCGGGACCCCACCTACGAGCAGTACTTC,CSAPLRDPTYEQYF
TRBV28,many,TRBJ2-1,TRBD2,TGTGCCAGCAGCCCTAGCGGGAGTAAATCCTACAATGAGCAGTTCTTC,CASSPSGSKSYNEQFF
TRBV3-1,many,TRBJ2-5,.,TGTGCCAGCAGCCAAGCGGCAGGAGAAGAGACCCAGTACTTC,CASSQAAGEETQYF
TRBV28,many,TRBJ1-4,TRBD1,TGTGCCAGCACCAGGGGGCTTTCCGAAAAACTGTTTTTT,CASTRGLSEKLFF
TRBV5-6,many,TRBJ2-7,TRBD1,TGTGCCAGCAGCTTGGTAGGGACAGGGGGCATCTACGAGCAGTACTTC,CASSLVGTGGIYEQYF
TRBV28,many,TRBJ2-2,.,TGTGCCACCCCGGGACCCCCGAACACCGGGGAGCTGTTTTTT,CATPGPPNTGELFF
TRBV28,many,TRBJ2-5,.,TGTGCCAGCAGAGTGGCCGGGAGTCAAGAGACCCAGTACTTC,CASRVAGSQETQYF
TRBV10-3,.,TRBJ2-3,.,TGTGCCATCAATCCCCAACCGGGGGATACGCAGTATTTT,CAINPQPGDTQYF
TRBV6-1,many,TRBJ2-5,TRBD1,TGTGCCAGCAGTGGCGGACAGGGCTCTTTGGAGACCCAGTACTTC,CASSGGQGSLETQYF
TRBV11-2,many,TRBJ1-5,TRBD1,TGTGCCAGCAGCTCCGGGACAGGGCCAGGTCAGCCCCAGCATTTT,CASSSGTGPGQPQHF
TRBV3-1,.,TRBJ2-7,.,TGTGCCAGCAGCCCTACAGGGCGGGACACCGGGGAGCAGTACTTC,CASSPTGRDTGEQYF
TRBV19,many,TRBJ1-5,.,TGTGCCAGTAGTCAGGCTCAAGTTAGCAATCAGCCCCAGCATTTT,CASSQAQVSNQPQHF
TRBV6-2/TRBV6-3,many,TRBJ2-5,TRBD2,TGTGCCAGCAGTTCAGGGTACTCCAGCGGGATGAAAGAGACCCAGTACTTC,CASSSGYSSGMKETQYF
TRBV2,many,TRBJ2-2,.,TGTGCCAGCAAAACATCTAGGGCCGGGGAGCTGTTTTTT,CASKTSRAGELFF
TRBV29-1,many,TRBJ2-7,.,TGCAGCGTGGTTTTAGGGGCTTCCTACGAGCAGTACTTC,CSVVLGASYEQYF
TRBV5-1,.,TRBJ1-5,TRBD1,TGCGCCAGCAGCCCCGGGACAGGGCATTTTAGCAATCAGCCCCAGCATTTT,CASSPGTGHFSNQPQHF
TRBV27,many,TRBJ2-3,.,TGTGCCAGCAGTCGATCCGCCGCGTGGGGCACGCAGTATTTT,CASSRSAAWGTQYF
TRBV20-1,many,TRBJ2-1,TRBD1,TGCAGTGCTAATCGGGACAGGGTTTACAATGAGCAGTTCTTC,CSANRDRVYNEQFF
TRBV6-1,many,TRBJ1-5,TRBD1,TGTGCCAGCACGGACAGGATCAATCAGCCCCAGCATTTT,CASTDRINQPQHF
TRBV7-9,many,TRBJ1-1,.,TGTGCCAGCAGCTTATCACAGGGTGAGGGGGCTTTCTTT,CASSLSQGEGAFF
TRBV27,many,TRBJ2-1,TRBD2,TGTGCCAGCAGTTTAATGGGAGGGCCTGGTATGAAGCAGTTCTTC,CASSLMGGPGMKQFF
TRBV9,.,TRBJ2-1,.,TGTGCCAGCAGCGTAGTCGGTGATGAGCAGTTCTTC,CASSVVGDEQFF
TRBV2,many,TRBJ2-7,TRBD1,TGTGCCAGCAGACGGGACAGGGGCTACGAGCAGTACTTC,CASRRDRGYEQYF
TRBV30,.,TRBJ2-2,.,TGTGCCTGGAGGGGCGCAGGGAATGCGTGGGAGCTGTTTTTT,CAWRGAGNAWELFF
TRBV5-1,many,TRBJ2-2,.,TGCGCCAGCAGCGCGGGACTTCTACCCGGGGAGCTGTTTTTT,CASSAGLLPGELFF
TRBV10-3,many,TRBJ2-7,.,TGTGCCATCAGTCCCGGGGTCCCGTCCTACGAGCAGTACTTC,CAISPGVPSYEQYF